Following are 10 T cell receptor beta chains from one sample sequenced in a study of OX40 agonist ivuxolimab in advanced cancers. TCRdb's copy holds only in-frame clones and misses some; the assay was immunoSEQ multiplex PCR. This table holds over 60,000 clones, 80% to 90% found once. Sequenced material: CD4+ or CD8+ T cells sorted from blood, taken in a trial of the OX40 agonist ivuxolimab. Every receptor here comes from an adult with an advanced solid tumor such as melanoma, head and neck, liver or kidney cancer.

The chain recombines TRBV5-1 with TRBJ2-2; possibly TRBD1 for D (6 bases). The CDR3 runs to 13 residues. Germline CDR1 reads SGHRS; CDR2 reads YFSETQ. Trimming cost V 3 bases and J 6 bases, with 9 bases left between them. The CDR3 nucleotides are TGCGCCAGCAGCTATGGACAGCCCGGGGAGCTGTTTTTT. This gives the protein CASSYGQPGELFF.

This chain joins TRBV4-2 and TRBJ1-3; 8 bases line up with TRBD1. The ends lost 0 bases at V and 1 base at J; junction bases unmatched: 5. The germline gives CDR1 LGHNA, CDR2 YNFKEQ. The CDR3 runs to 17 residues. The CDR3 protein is CASSQDRNRGSGNTIYF. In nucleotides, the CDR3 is TGTGCCAGCAGCCAAGATCGGAACAGGGGGTCTGGAAACACCATATATTTT.

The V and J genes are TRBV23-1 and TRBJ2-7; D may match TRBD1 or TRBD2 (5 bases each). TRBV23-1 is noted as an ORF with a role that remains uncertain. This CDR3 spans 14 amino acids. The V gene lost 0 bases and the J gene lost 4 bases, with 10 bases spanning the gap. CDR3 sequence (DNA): TGCGCCAGCAGTCAATCAGGGACGGGTTACGAGCAGTACTTC. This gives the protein CASSQSGTGYEQYF.

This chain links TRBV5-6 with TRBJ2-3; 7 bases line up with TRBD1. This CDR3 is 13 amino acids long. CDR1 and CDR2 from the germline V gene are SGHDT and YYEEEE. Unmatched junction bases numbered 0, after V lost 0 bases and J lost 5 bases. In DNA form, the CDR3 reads TGTGCCAGCAGCTTGGACAGGGGAGATACGCAGTATTTT. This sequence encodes CASSLDRGDTQYF.

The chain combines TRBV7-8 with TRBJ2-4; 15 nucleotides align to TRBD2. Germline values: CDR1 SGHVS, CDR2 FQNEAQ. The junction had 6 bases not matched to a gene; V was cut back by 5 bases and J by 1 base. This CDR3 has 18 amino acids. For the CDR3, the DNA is TGTGCCAGCAGCCTCGATGGGACTAGCGGGAGGGCCAAAAACATTCAGTACTTC. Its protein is CASSLDGTSGRAKNIQYF.

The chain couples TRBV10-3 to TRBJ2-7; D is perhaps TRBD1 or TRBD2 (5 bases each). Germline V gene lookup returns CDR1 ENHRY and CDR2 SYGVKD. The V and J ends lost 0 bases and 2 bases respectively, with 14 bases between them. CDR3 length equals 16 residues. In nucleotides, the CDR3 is TGTGCCATCAGTGAGTCAGTGGCAGGGAGCCCCTACGAGCAGTACTTC. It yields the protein CAISESVAGSPYEQYF.

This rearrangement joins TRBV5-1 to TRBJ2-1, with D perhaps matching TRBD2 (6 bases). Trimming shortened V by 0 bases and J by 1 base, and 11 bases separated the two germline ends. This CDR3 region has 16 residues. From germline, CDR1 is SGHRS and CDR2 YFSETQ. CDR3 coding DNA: TGCGCCAGCAGCTTGGGGGGACTCCTGTCCTACAATGAGCAGTTCTTC. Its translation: CASSLGGLLSYNEQFF. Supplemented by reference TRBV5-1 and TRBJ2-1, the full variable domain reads KAGVTQTPRYLIKTRGQQVTLSCSPISGHRSVSWYQQTPGQGLQFLFEYFSETQRNKGNFPGRFSGRQFSNSRSEMNVSTLELGDSALYLCASSLGGLLSYNEQFFGPGTRLTVL.

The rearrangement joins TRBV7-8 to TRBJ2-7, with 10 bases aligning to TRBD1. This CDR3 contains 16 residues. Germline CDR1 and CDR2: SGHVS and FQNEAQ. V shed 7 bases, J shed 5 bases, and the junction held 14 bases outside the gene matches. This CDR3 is CASTNRPGQGFHEQYF. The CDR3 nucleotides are TGTGCCAGCACCAACCGGCCGGGACAGGGGTTCCACGAGCAGTACTTC.

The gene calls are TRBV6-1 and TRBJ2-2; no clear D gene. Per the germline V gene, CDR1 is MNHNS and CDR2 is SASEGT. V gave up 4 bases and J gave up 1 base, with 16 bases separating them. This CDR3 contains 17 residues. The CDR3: CASSGMGNIKNTGELFF. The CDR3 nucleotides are TGTGCCAGCAGTGGGATGGGTAATATCAAGAACACCGGGGAGCTGTTTTTT.

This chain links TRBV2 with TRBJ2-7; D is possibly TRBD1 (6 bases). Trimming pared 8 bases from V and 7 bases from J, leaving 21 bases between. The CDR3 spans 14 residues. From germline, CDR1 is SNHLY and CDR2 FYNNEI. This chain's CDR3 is CASQMREQGLEQYF. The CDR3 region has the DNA TGTGCCAGCCAGATGAGGGAGCAGGGGCTTGAGCAGTACTTC.